A single TCR beta chain is shown here with its context. Its recognized antigen is unknown. Base qualities are not at hand, and no much larger clone is one base apart. This record comes from a study of blood T cell repertoires in COVID-19 (dated by TCRdb to 2019 to 2021). A note on the overall study: Samples from collaborators originated in the United States, Italy and Spain and spanned both the acute and convalescent phases of COVID-19. The samples were drawn from two sources: the first 160 participants of the ongoing ImmuneRACE study, and 950 to 1,500 subjects contributed by 6 global collaborators. A de-identified subject ID, COVID-19 status, age in years and sex were almost always included in the sample metadata. The repertoires were released in a freely available public database meant as a resource for research on the immune response to SARS-CoV-2. The prospective study material was composed of cDNA or gDNA derived from T cells, B-cell-depleted T cells, or PBMCs. The dataset comprised deeply sampled blood TCRbeta repertoires from subjects exposed to, actively infected with, or recovered from COVID-19. Where available, HLA class I and class II types were taken from metadata supplied by the sample provider and were not determined by assay-based typing.

V loses 3 bases of germline sequence and J loses 0 bases, and the interval between the two ends is 9 bases. The CDR3 spans 15 residues, from the cysteine through the phenylalanine. Only CDR3 DNA is held: 45 bases, read in frame from base 1. Looking up the germline V gene yields CDR1 KGHSH and CDR2 LQKENI. Whole blood was collected in K2EDTA tubes by collaborating institutions according to the institutions' own protocols. For TCRbeta analysis, collaborator samples were shipped as frozen whole blood, as isolated PBMCs, or as DNA extracted from either sample type. TCRbeta CDR3 regions were amplified from genomic DNA using the immunoSEQ Assay, a bias-controlled multiplex PCR. The authors' analysis ran thus. The number of nucleated cells in each sample was estimated from the amplification of reference gene primers within the assay. Sequence reads were collapsed and filtered to measure the absolute abundance of every unique TCRbeta CDR3 rearrangement. For each sample, productive Simpson clonality was calculated as the square root of Simpson's diversity index over productive rearrangements. The table was pulled from immuneACCESS by TCRdb, which kept in-frame rearrangements only. Such tables lose some clones; where checked, under half of the loss comes from unresolved V genes, and the rest has no known cause. Clone size and the V and J calls come from that table; the DNA yielded D and trimming. The sample table holds roughly 250,000 clones, of which about 80% were seen once. Around 1.9% of the sample is taken by the ten largest.

The study at large found these results: The amount of clinical and demographic metadata varied by source and participant and was provided uncurated.

The sequence came from a woman of 80 years or more with acute or convalescent COVID-19. This receptor chain uses TRBV18 and TRBJ1-3; the D gene lacks a confident call. The material sequenced was peripheral blood. Read as DNA, the sequence is TGTGCCAGCTCACCCGAGCTGCTCTCTGGAAACACCATATATTTT. It encodes CASSPELLSGNTIYF.